The 23 T cell receptor beta chains below all came from one sample that was sequenced in a study of monozygotic twins with inflammatory bowel disease. For each CDR3 protein, TCRdb gives one entry from its re-call of the 5' RACE reads, without DNA. This repertoire includes some 150,000 distinct CDR3 sequences. Sequencing used blood. Every receptor here comes from a human donor with ulcerative colitis or Crohn's disease, or a healthy co-twin of an affected twin (not recorded which).

V gene TRBV2 combines with J gene TRBJ1-6; TCRdb reports TRBD1, a call that lacks DNA to check it against. The V gene's germline CDR1 is SNHLY and CDR2 FYNNEI. The CDR3 has 15 residues. CDR3 sequence: CASSWTGTGIQPLHF. The full variable domain, its missing parts supplied by reference TRBV2 and TRBJ1-6, is EPEVTQTPSHQVTQMGQEVILRCVPISNHLYFYWYRQILGQKVEFLVSFYNNEISEKSEIFDDQFSVERPDGSNFTLKIRSTKLEDSAMYFCASSWTGTGIQPLHFGNGTRLTVT.

This chain joins TRBV7-9 and TRBJ1-5; without DNA, the TCRdb call of TRBD1 cannot be checked. Germline V gene sequence: CDR1 SEHNR, CDR2 FQNEAQ (reference sequence). CDR3 length equals 14 residues. The CDR3 sequence is CASSLGGHHQPQHF.

The chain links TRBV20-1 to TRBJ2-5. This CDR3 comprises 12 residues. CDR1 and CDR2 from the germline V gene are DFQATT and SNEGSKA (reference sequence). CDR3 amino acids: CSAIGSKETQYF.

This sequence joins TRBV12-3 or TRBV12-4 and TRBJ2-1; there is no DNA to check the TCRdb D call of TRBD2. This CDR3 spans 16 amino acids. This CDR3 is CASTDPGLEKANEQFF.

The J gene is TRBJ2-7, the V gene TRBV20-1; the D call of TRBD1 rests on TCRdb alone, since no DNA is present to check it. The CDR3 contains 12 residues. Germline-derived CDR1 and CDR2 are DFQATT and SNEGSKA (reference sequence). CDR3: CRAQGAAYEQYF.

The J gene is TRBJ2-3, the V gene TRBV18; TCRdb's D gene call, TRBD2, goes unchecked for lack of DNA. This CDR3 has 15 residues. CDR1 and CDR2 (germline): KGHSH, LQKENI. The CDR3: CASSPSSGDTDTQYF.

The chain uses TRBV15 and TRBJ2-5; as DNA is missing, the TRBD1 call by TCRdb cannot be tested. The germline CDR1 and CDR2 sequences are LNHNV and YYDKDF (reference sequence). This CDR3 contains 15 residues. The chain's CDR3 is CATSREWDRQETQYF.

The rearrangement uses TRBV30 and TRBJ2-2. The CDR3 has 14 residues. Germline CDR1 and CDR2: GTSNPN and SVGIG (reference sequence). The CDR3 loop reads CAWSVDSNTGELFF.

J is TRBJ1-1 and V is TRBV27. The germline V gene has CDR1 MNHEY and CDR2 SMNVEV (reference sequence). The CDR3 contains 13 residues. The CDR3 here is CASSPLRNTEAFF.

The chain is built from TRBV20-1 and TRBJ2-1. Germline V gene lookup returns CDR1 DFQATT and CDR2 SNEGSKA (reference sequence). The CDR3 runs 11 residues. The CDR3 loop reads CSARVLNEQFF.

The V gene is TRBV5-1, the J gene TRBJ2-1; TCRdb gives TRBD2 as the D gene, but with no DNA this cannot be confirmed. Per germline, CDR1 SGHRS and CDR2 YFSETQ. CDR3 length equals 14 residues. The CDR3 reads CASSLGLGTGEQFF.

The chain carries TRBV7-3 and TRBJ2-1; TCRdb's D call of TRBD2 is untestable without DNA. Germline V gene sequence: CDR1 SGHTA, CDR2 FQGTGA. CDR3 length equals 15 residues. This chain's CDR3 is CASSRSGIGYNEQFF.

The V and J genes are TRBV24-1 and TRBJ2-1; as DNA is missing, the TRBD2 call by TCRdb cannot be tested. This CDR3 region has 17 residues. Germline V gene data show CDR1 as KGHDR and CDR2 as SFDVKD. The CDR3 loop reads CATSDSSGRDKFSEQFF.

This chain uses TRBV12-5 with TRBJ1-1. The CDR3 totals 13 residues. Germline V gene data show CDR1 as LGHNT and CDR2 as FRNRAP. CDR3 protein: CASGLVRNTEAFF.

V usage is TRBV30 and J usage is TRBJ2-7. Germline CDR1 is GTSNPN and CDR2 is SVGIG (reference sequence). This CDR3 has 13 residues. The CDR3 protein is CAWSTGSAYEQYF.

The rearrangement uses TRBV7-2 and TRBJ2-7; TCRdb designates TRBD2, a call that cannot be tested without DNA. Germline loops: CDR1 SGHTA, CDR2 FQGNSA. This CDR3 is built from 15 residues. The CDR3 sequence: CASSLGVSSIDEQYF.

The V gene is TRBV20-1, the J gene TRBJ1-2; there is no DNA to check the TCRdb D call of TRBD1. This CDR3 contains 18 residues. The germline V gene encodes CDR1 DFQATT and CDR2 SNEGSKA (reference sequence). CDR3 residues: CSASQLEQGRGSNYGYTF.

The chain recombines TRBV3-1 with TRBJ2-1; the D call from TCRdb, TRBD1, cannot be confirmed without DNA. The CDR3 is made up of 16 amino acids. CDR1 is LGHDT and CDR2 is YNNKEL in the germline V gene (reference sequence). CDR3 amino acids: CASSQYATLVDNEQFF.

The chain couples TRBV4-2 to TRBJ1-1. The CDR3 has 14 residues. Germline V gene data show CDR1 as LGHNA and CDR2 as YNFKEQ. CDR3 sequence: CASSQDFGGTEAFF.

The CDR3 is CASSVSVIQEREDYGYTF. The chain couples TRBV11-1 to TRBJ1-2. The CDR3 extends over 18 amino acids. Germline assignment: CDR1 SGHAT and CDR2 FQDESV (reference sequence).

V usage is TRBV7-3 and J usage is TRBJ2-2. The CDR3 extends over 13 amino acids. Germline CDR1 is SGHTA and CDR2 is FQGTGA. CDR3 region: CASSLVSDGELFF.

The rearrangement links TRBV30 to TRBJ1-3. The V gene's germline CDR1 is GTSNPN and CDR2 SVGIG (reference sequence). This CDR3 is 17 amino acids long. CDR3 protein: CAWSVRGVVPSGNTIYF.

V usage is TRBV28 and J usage is TRBJ2-7; TCRdb calls TRBD2, which cannot be checked without DNA. This CDR3 is built from 13 residues. The V gene's germline CDR1 is MDHEN and CDR2 SYDVKM. This CDR3 reads CASASGSTSEQYF.